A single sample is the source of the 28 T cell receptor beta chains below, sequenced in a study of blood T cell repertoires in COVID-19. Sequenced by immunoSEQ multiplex PCR; TCRdb stores in-frame clones only, minus some. The sample consists of 200,000 to 300,000 clones, over 80% of them appearing once. The sequenced material came from PBMCs or T cells enriched from blood (not recorded which). Receptors were obtained from a man aged 45-60 years who had been exposed to COVID-19.

This clone came up a few times. The V call is TRBV5-4, the J call TRBJ2-2; D gene unclear. V gave up 4 bases and J gave up 7 bases, with 8 bases separating them. The CDR3 length is 12 residues. Per the germline V gene, CDR1 is SGHNT and CDR2 is YYREEE (reference sequence). CDR3 sequence: CASSPLLGELFF. DNA of the CDR3: TGTGCCAGCAGCCCACTGCTCGGGGAGCTGTTTTTT.

The rearrangement links TRBV19 to TRBJ2-5; 10 bases are a match to TRBD1. Germline values: CDR1 LNHDA, CDR2 SQIVND (reference sequence). V lost 6 bases and J lost 3; bases outside the gene matches: 7. The CDR3 is 15 residues long. The CDR3 loop is CASRTSGTGEETQYF. The CDR3 DNA follows: TGTGCCAGTAGGACCTCCGGGACAGGGGAAGAGACCCAGTACTTC.

The chain combines TRBV18 with TRBJ1-2; D ambiguous. Germline V gene lookup returns CDR1 KGHSH and CDR2 LQKENI. Trimming took 3 bases from V and 0 from J, leaving 14 bases between them. The CDR3 loop spans 16 amino acids. CDR3 bases: TGTGCCAGCTCACCTTTTGGCGGCCCAGCTAACTATGGCTACACCTTC. This gives the protein CASSPFGGPANYGYTF.

The genes are TRBV15 and TRBJ1-2; perhaps TRBD1 as D (5 bases). CDR1 LNHNV and CDR2 YYDKDF come from the germline V gene (reference sequence). Trimming took off 1 base at V and 3 bases at J, with 15 bases between the two ends. The CDR3 is 16 amino acids. CDR3 sequence (DNA): TGTGCCACCAGCAGAGGAGCTGCAGACAGCTACTATGGCTACACCTTC. Its translation is CATSRGAADSYYGYTF.

This clone has just a few counts. The chain has TRBV19 and TRBJ1-3, with D unresolved. Germline V gene lookup returns CDR1 LNHDA and CDR2 SQIVND (reference sequence). CDR3 length equals 15 residues. Trimming cost V 7 bases and J 2 bases, with 15 bases left between them. This chain's CDR3 is CASNSWPRTGNTIYF. The CDR3 coding sequence is TGTGCCAGTAACTCTTGGCCGCGGACTGGAAACACCATATATTTT.

The chain uses TRBV2 and TRBJ1-2; D is unresolved. V was cut by 7 bases and J by 5 bases, with 8 bases left in between. The CDR3 length is 11 residues. Germline assignment: CDR1 SNHLY and CDR2 FYNNEI. This CDR3 is CASTVAYGYTF. DNA for the CDR3: TGTGCCAGCACCGTAGCGTATGGCTACACCTTC.

The chain combines TRBV2 with TRBJ2-7; D not resolved. Germline V gives CDR1 SNHLY, CDR2 FYNNEI. V lost 1 base, J lost 12 bases, and 13 bases lay in between. The CDR3 runs to 12 residues. The CDR3 region has the DNA TGTGCCAGCAGTGAAGGGCAGTTCCTAGTGTACTTC. It specifies CASSEGQFLVYF.

CDR3 in DNA: TGTGCCAGCTCACCCCTAAGGGGGACCGGGGAGCTGTTTTTT. As protein: CASSPLRGTGELFF. V gene TRBV18 combines with J gene TRBJ2-2, with TRBD1 as a possible D gene (6 bases). CDR3 size: 14 residues. Trimming took off 3 bases at V and 5 bases at J, with 10 bases between the two ends. Germline V lookup: CDR1 KGHSH, CDR2 LQKENI. Full variable domain (missing parts from reference TRBV18 and TRBJ2-2): NAGVMQNPRHLVRRRGQEARLRCSPMKGHSHVYWYRQLPEEGLKFMVYLQKENIIDESGMPKERFSAEFPKEGPSILRIQQVVRGDSAAYFCASSPLRGTGELFFGEGSRLTVL.

Here the CDR3 DNA reads TGTGCCAGCAGTGAAGGGGTCAGGACTCATAATCAGCCCCAGCATTTT. It specifies CASSEGVRTHNQPQHF. The V gene is TRBV6-1, the J gene TRBJ1-5; no clear D gene. Germline assignment: CDR1 MNHNS and CDR2 SASEGT. CDR3 length equals 16 residues. V lost 1 base and J lost 4, with 14 bases in between.

This chain connects TRBV19 to TRBJ2-1; weak D call: TRBD1 (6 bases). Germline values: CDR1 LNHDA, CDR2 SQIVND (reference sequence). V was clipped by 3 bases and J by 9 bases, with 12 bases between them. This CDR3 region has 13 residues. The CDR3 region has the DNA TGTGCCAGTAGTATTTGGACAGACACTGAGCAGTTCTTC. Residues: CASSIWTDTEQFF.

V usage is TRBV2 and J usage is TRBJ1-1, with D possibly matching TRBD1 (6 bases). The CDR3 spans 14 residues. CDR1 and CDR2 from the germline V gene are SNHLY and FYNNEI. Trimming took 1 base from V and 1 from J, leaving 7 bases between them. Written as DNA, the CDR3 is TGTGCCAGCAGTGAAGACAGGGAGAACACTGAAGCTTTCTTT. This sequence encodes CASSEDRENTEAFF.

The V and J genes are TRBV28 and TRBJ1-5; D might be TRBD1 (6 bases). Trimming took 6 bases from V and 4 from J, leaving 16 bases between them. The germline gives CDR1 MDHEN, CDR2 SYDVKM. This CDR3 is built from 15 residues. The CDR3, as DNA: TGTGCCAGCAGCCGCGGACAGTTTTGGAATCAGCCCCAGCATTTT. Amino acids: CASSRGQFWNQPQHF.

This clone was recorded a few times. CDR3 in amino acids: CASRDSNTGELFF. CDR3 nucleotide sequence: TGTGCCAGCAGGGACTCGAACACCGGGGAGCTGTTTTTT. V gene TRBV27 combines with J gene TRBJ2-2, with D possibly being TRBD2 (5 bases). Between the trimmed V and J ends, which lost 6 bases and 0 bases, there was a span of 5 bases. This CDR3 is 13 amino acids long. Per the germline V gene, CDR1 is MNHEY and CDR2 is SMNVEV (reference sequence).

The chain carries TRBV28 and TRBJ2-2; 7 nucleotides line up with TRBD1. This CDR3 has 14 amino acids. The V gene's germline CDR1 is MDHEN and CDR2 SYDVKM. Trimming took 8 bases from V and 1 from J; bases not matched to a gene: 4. The CDR3 DNA is TGTGCCAGCCTCCGGGACAGGAACACCGGGGAGCTGTTTTTT. This sequence encodes CASLRDRNTGELFF.

The chain carries TRBV5-1 and TRBJ2-3; 7 nucleotides agree with TRBD2. Germline CDR1 is SGHRS and CDR2 is YFSETQ. J lost 0 bases, V lost 0 bases, and 4 bases had no gene match. The CDR3 is made up of 16 amino acids. The CDR3: CASSLGRAGSTDTQYF. CDR3 nucleotide sequence: TGCGCCAGCAGCTTGGGGAGAGCGGGGAGCACAGATACGCAGTATTTT. The full variable domain, completed using reference TRBV5-1 and TRBJ2-3, is KAGVTQTPRYLIKTRGQQVTLSCSPISGHRSVSWYQQTPGQGLQFLFEYFSETQRNKGNFPGRFSGRQFSNSRSEMNVSTLELGDSALYLCASSLGRAGSTDTQYFGPGTRLTVL.

This chain connects TRBV5-1 to TRBJ2-3, with D unresolved. This CDR3 is 14 amino acids long. Deletions cut 0 bases from V and 2 bases from J, with 7 bases between. Germline values: CDR1 SGHRS, CDR2 YFSETQ. The chain's CDR3 is CASSLGATTDTQYF. The CDR3, as DNA: TGCGCCAGCAGCTTGGGGGCTACCACAGATACGCAGTATTTT.

This clone was detected once. The chain uses TRBV28 and TRBJ2-5, with D perhaps matching TRBD1 (6 bases). The germline V gene has CDR1 MDHEN and CDR2 SYDVKM. The CDR3 contains 14 residues. V lost 5 bases, J lost 2 bases, and 12 bases lay in between. The CDR3 here is CASSLQGVQETQYF. The CDR3 bases are TGTGCCAGCAGTCTACAGGGTGTACAAGAGACCCAGTACTTC.

The rearrangement links TRBV6-1 to TRBJ1-1; tentative D call: TRBD1 (5 bases). CDR1 and CDR2 from the germline V gene are MNHNS and SASEGT. CDR3 length: 13 residues. The V end was cut by 2 bases, the J end by 7 bases, with 11 bases between. CDR3 nucleotide sequence: TGTGCCAGCAGTGAATCAGGGCAACTTGAAGCTTTCTTT. It encodes CASSESGQLEAFF.

The V and J genes are TRBV5-1 and TRBJ2-7; 14 bases fit TRBD2. Germline V gene sequence: CDR1 SGHRS, CDR2 YFSETQ. V shed 3 bases and J 1 base; nucleotides not matched to a gene: 9. The CDR3 extends over 18 amino acids. CDR3 in DNA: TGCGCCAGCAGCTCGGGACTAGCGGGAGTAGGGTTTTCCTACGAGCAGTACGTC. As protein: CASSSGLAGVGFSYEQYV.

The gene calls are TRBV19 and TRBJ2-7; possible D gene TRBD2, 6 bases. The CDR3 length is 13 residues. V shed 6 bases and J shed 6 bases, with 15 bases lying between them. CDR1 is LNHDA and CDR2 is SQIVND in the germline V gene (reference sequence). This CDR3 reads CASSFQGAGEQYF. In nucleotides, the CDR3 is TGTGCCAGTAGCTTCCAGGGAGCGGGCGAGCAGTACTTC.

This chain joins TRBV7-2 and TRBJ2-7; 10 bases are a match to TRBD2. This CDR3 contains 16 residues. Germline values: CDR1 SGHTA, CDR2 FQGNSA. Trimming took 1 base from V and 2 from J; bases not matched to a gene: 5. The CDR3: CASSLGLAGPPYEQYF. The DNA for the CDR3 is TGTGCCAGCAGCTTAGGACTAGCGGGTCCCCCCTACGAGCAGTACTTC.

This chain connects TRBV10-2 to TRBJ1-6; D is ambiguous. V was cut by 3 bases and J by 5 bases, with 8 bases left in between. Germline CDR1 and CDR2: WSHSY and SAAADI. This CDR3 is built from 14 residues. The CDR3 DNA follows: TGCGCCAGCAGTGAACAGTATAATAATTCACCCCTCCACTTT. Its protein is CASSEQYNNSPLHF.

The chain joins TRBV2 to TRBJ2-1; 7 bases match TRBD2. The CDR3 sequence is 14 residues long. The germline V gene encodes CDR1 SNHLY and CDR2 FYNNEI. Unmatched junction bases numbered 4, after V lost 8 bases and J lost 0 bases. CDR3 protein: CASGGGSSYNEQFF. The CDR3 DNA sequence: TGTGCCAGCGGCGGCGGGAGCTCCTACAATGAGCAGTTCTTC. Drawing the rest from reference TRBV2 and TRBJ2-1, the complete variable domain is EPEVTQTPSHQVTQMGQEVILRCVPISNHLYFYWYRQILGQKVEFLVSFYNNEISEKSEIFDDQFSVERPDGSNFTLKIRSTKLEDSAMYFCASGGGSSYNEQFFGPGTRLTVL.

The V gene is TRBV28, the J gene TRBJ1-5; 8 bases fit TRBD1. Unmatched junction bases numbered 4, after V lost 7 bases and J lost 5 bases. Germline CDR1 reads MDHEN; CDR2 reads SYDVKM. CDR3 length: 13 amino acids. The CDR3 DNA reads as TGTGCCAGCAAGGGACAGGAATATCAGCCCCAGCATTTT. Residues: CASKGQEYQPQHF.

This sequence joins TRBV2 and TRBJ2-7; D not resolved. This CDR3 region has 10 residues. Germline-derived CDR1 and CDR2 are SNHLY and FYNNEI. The ends were cut back, 6 bases at V and 4 bases at J, with 4 bases in the middle. The CDR3 DNA follows: TGTGCCAGCAGGAGTTACGAGCAGTACTTC. It yields the protein CASRSYEQYF.

V is TRBV3-1 (or the pseudogene TRBV3-2) and J is TRBJ1-1, with TRBD1 matching over 8 bases. The CDR3 is 14 amino acids. Looked up from germline, CDR1 is LGHDT and CDR2 is YNNKEL (reference sequence). Germline trimming cut 1 base from V and 10 bases from J; bases unmatched to any gene: 8. CDR3 nucleotides: TGTGCCAGCAGCCAAGCTGGGCAGGGGGCGATAGCTTTCTTT. The encoded protein is CASSQAGQGAIAFF.

The chain joins TRBV2 to TRBJ1-6, with 7 bases that match TRBD1. The length of the CDR3 is 15 residues. V trimming: 5 bases; J trimming: 8 bases; junction bases outside the gene matches: 9. Germline V gene sequence: CDR1 SNHLY, CDR2 FYNNEI. The CDR3 bases are TGTGCCAGCAGTTTTAGTGACAGGGCCGATTCACCCCTCCACTTT. Translation gives CASSFSDRADSPLHF.

Only a few counts were recorded for this clone. CDR3 nucleotide sequence: TGTGCCAGCAGCTTAGAGCGGCCACCCGCCAGCTCTGGAAACACCATATATTTT. It specifies CASSLERPPASSGNTIYF. This chain uses TRBV7-6 with TRBJ1-3; D not certain. Germline assignment: CDR1 SGHVS and CDR2 FNYEAQ. The CDR3 contains 18 residues. The V gene lost 1 base and the J gene lost 0 bases, with 16 bases spanning the gap.